This T cell receptor beta chain was captured in a study of T cells in localized non-small cell lung cancer. Study-level results: The study sequenced only one region of the tumor. As a result, intratumor heterogeneity could not be excluded and remains possible. Prolonged overall survival went with higher T cell density in the blood. Tumor trailed uninvolved adjacent lung in T cell clonality, which peaked there.

Turning to this clone: The antigen is unknown.

The V segment lost 5 bases and the J segment 6 bases; nucleotides outside the gene matches: 14. The germline V gene encodes CDR1 MDHEN and CDR2 SYDVKM. This CDR3 is 16 amino acids long. The method was immunoSEQ multiplex PCR; TCRdb's version includes in-frame clones alone and lacks a portion of them. The profile shows approximately 26,000 clones, 80% to 95% of them singletons. The V and J genes are TRBV28 and TRBJ2-7; 9 bases are a match to TRBD1. The TCR was taken from a female donor at least 60 years old with stage II squamous cell lung carcinoma. The material was peripheral blood, obtained before any cancer treatment. Written as DNA, the CDR3 is TGTGCCAGCAGTCGGCCAAACCCGGGACAGGGAGGCGAGCAGTACTTC. Translation: CASSRPNPGQGGEQYF.